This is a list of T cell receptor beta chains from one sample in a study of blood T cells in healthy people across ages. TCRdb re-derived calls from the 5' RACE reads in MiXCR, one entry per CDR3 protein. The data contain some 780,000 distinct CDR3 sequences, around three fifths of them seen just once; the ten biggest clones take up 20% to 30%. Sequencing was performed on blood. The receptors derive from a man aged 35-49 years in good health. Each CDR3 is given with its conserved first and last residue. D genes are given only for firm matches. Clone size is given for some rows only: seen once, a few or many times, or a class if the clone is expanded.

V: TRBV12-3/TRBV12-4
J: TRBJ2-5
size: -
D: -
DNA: TGTGCCAGCAGTCCAAACAGGGTCACGGAGACCCAGTACTTC
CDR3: CASSPNRVTETQYF

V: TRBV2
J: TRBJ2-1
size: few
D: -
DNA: TGTGCCAGCAACGGCAGGGTCAACAATGAGCAGTTCTTC
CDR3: CASNGRVNNEQFF

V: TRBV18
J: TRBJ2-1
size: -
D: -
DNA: TGTGCCAGCTCACCAAGGGGGGCGGTGATCAATGAGCAGTTCTTC
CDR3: CASSPRGAVINEQFF

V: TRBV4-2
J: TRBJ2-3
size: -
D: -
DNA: TGTGCCAGCAGCCAAGATGGGGGGCCTAGCACAGATACGCAGTATTTT
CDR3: CASSQDGGPSTDTQYF

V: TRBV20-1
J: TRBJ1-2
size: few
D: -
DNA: TGCAGTGCTCCCCTTGACCGGACGTCCGCTAACTATGGCTACACCTTC
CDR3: CSAPLDRTSANYGYTF

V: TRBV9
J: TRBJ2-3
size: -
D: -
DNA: TGTGCCAGCAGCGTAACTTTGCGTAGGTTGGTAGATACGCAGTATTTT
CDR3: CASSVTLRRLVDTQYF

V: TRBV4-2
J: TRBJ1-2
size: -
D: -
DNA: TGTGCCAGCAGCCTCCCCCTGGGGGGACCGGGGTATGGCTACACCTTC
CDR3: CASSLPLGGPGYGYTF

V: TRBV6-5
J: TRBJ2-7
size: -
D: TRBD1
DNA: TGTGCCAGCAGTGCAGGACAGGGCGGCGAGCAGTACTTC
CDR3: CASSAGQGGEQYF

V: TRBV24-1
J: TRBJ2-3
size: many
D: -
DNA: TGTGCCACCAGTGATCAGGACAGACCTAGCACAGATACGCAGTATTTT
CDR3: CATSDQDRPSTDTQYF

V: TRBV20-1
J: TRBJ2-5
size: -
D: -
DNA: TGCAGGGTAGCGGAGGGCCCCGAGACCCAGTACTTC
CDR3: CRVAEGPETQYF

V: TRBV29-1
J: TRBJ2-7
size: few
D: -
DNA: TGCAGCGTTGAAGGACGTGGGGAGCAGTACTTC
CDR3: CSVEGRGEQYF

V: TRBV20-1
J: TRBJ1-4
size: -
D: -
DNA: TGCAGTGCTAGAGACGGGCGACGGGCAACTAATGAAAAACTGTTTTTT
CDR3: CSARDGRRATNEKLFF

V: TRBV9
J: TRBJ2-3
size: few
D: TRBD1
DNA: TGTGCCAGCAGCGCCGTGCGGACAGGGGGGCCCCAGGGACTCACAGATACGCAGTATTTT
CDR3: CASSAVRTGGPQGLTDTQYF

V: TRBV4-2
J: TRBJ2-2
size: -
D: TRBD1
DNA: TGTGCCAGCAGCCAAGATCGGGACAGGAGTATTTCCGGGGAGCTGTTTTTT
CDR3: CASSQDRDRSISGELFF

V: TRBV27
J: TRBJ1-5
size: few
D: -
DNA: TGTGCCAGCAGTTTATACATTAACGATCAGCCCCAGCATTTT
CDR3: CASSLYINDQPQHF

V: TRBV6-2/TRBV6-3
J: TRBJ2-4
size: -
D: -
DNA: TGTGCCAGCAGCTACCCGGGGCAGGCTGAGGGGGCCAAAAACATTCAGTACTTC
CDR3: CASSYPGQAEGAKNIQYF

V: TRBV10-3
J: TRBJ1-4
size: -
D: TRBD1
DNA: TGTGCCATCAGTGAGACGACAGGGAAAGGAGAAAAACTGTTTTTT
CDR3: CAISETTGKGEKLFF

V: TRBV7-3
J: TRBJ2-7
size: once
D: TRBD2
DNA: TGTGCCAGCAGCTCGAGGGGGGGACTAGCGATGCCGTACTTC
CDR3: CASSSRGGLAMPYF

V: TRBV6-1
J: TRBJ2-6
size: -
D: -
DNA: TGTGCCAGCAGTCCTATAGGGGCAGCTGGGGCCAACGTCCTGACTTTC
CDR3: CASSPIGAAGANVLTF

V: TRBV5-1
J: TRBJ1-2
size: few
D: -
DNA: TGCGCCAGCAGTGTCACAGCCTACAGTTATGGCTACACCTTC
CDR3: CASSVTAYSYGYTF

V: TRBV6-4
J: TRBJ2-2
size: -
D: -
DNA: TGTGCCAGCAGTAAGGAAGGGTCTACCGGGGAGCTGTTTTTT
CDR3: CASSKEGSTGELFF

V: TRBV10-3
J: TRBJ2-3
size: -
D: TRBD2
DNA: TGTGCCATCAGGGAGACTAGCGGGATCACAGATACGCAGTATTTT
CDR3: CAIRETSGITDTQYF

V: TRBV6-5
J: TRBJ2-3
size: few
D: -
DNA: TGTGCCAGCAGTCCCAGGGACACCCGCGGACCAGATACGCAGTATTTT
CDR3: CASSPRDTRGPDTQYF

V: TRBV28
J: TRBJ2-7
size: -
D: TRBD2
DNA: TGTGCCAGCATTTCCCTTAGCGGGAGGACCTACGAGCAGTACTTC
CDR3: CASISLSGRTYEQYF

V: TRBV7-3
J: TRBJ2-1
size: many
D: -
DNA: TGTGCCAGCAGCTTGGTACAGGGCCGCGGGAATGAGCAGTTCTTC
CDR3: CASSLVQGRGNEQFF

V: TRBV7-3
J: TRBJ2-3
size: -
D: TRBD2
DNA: TGTGCCAGCAGCACCGGGACTAGCGGGGGAGATACGCAGTATTTT
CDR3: CASSTGTSGGDTQYF

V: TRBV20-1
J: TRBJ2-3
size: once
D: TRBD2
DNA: TGCAGTGCTAGAAGCGGGGGACTCACAGATACGCAGTATTTT
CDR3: CSARSGGLTDTQYF

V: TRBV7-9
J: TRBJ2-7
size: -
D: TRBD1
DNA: TGTGCCAGCAGCGCCCGGGACAGGGGGCGCGAGCAGTACTTC
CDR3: CASSARDRGREQYF

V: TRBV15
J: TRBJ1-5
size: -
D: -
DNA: TGTGCCACCAGCAGACAATCGACTTCGGTGCAGCATTTT
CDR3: CATSRQSTSVQHF

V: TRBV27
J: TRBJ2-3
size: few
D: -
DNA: TGTGCCAGCAGACCCACAGGGTTAGGCACAGATACGCAGTATTTT
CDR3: CASRPTGLGTDTQYF

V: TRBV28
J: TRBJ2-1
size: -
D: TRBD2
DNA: TGTGCCAGCAGTTTATGGGCGGGGGGTACCTACAATGAGCAGTTCTTC
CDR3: CASSLWAGGTYNEQFF

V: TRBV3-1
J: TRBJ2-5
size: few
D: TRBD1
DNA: TGTGCCAGCAGCCAGTCCGGGACAGCTGAGCAGTACTTC
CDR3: CASSQSGTAEQYF

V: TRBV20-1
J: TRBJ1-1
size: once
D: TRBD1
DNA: TGCAGTGCTAGAGAAGGGACAGTGGCGGAAGCTTTCTTT
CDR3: CSAREGTVAEAFF

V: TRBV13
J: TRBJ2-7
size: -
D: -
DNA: TGTGCCAGCAGCAACACCAGGGCAATCAATGAGCAGTACTTC
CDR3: CASSNTRAINEQYF

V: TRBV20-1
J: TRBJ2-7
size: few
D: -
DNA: TGCAGTGCGGATGGAGCAGGGAGCTCCTACGAGCAGTACTTC
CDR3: CSADGAGSSYEQYF

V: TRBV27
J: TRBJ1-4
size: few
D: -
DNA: TGTGCCAGCAGGGGCCAGGAAGTAAAACTGTTTTTT
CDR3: CASRGQEVKLFF

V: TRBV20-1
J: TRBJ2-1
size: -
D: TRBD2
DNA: TGCAGTGCTAGAGATCCTTCGTGGCGGGAGGCCGACAGCTCCTACAATGAGCAGTTCTTC
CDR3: CSARDPSWREADSSYNEQFF

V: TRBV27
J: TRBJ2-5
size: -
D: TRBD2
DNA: TGTGCCAGCAGTCAATGGACTAGCGGGCGCCAAGAGACCCAGTACTTC
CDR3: CASSQWTSGRQETQYF

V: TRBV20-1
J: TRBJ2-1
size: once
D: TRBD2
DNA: TGCAGTGCCCAAACTAGCGGGAGCTCCGATGAGCAGTTCTTC
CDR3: CSAQTSGSSDEQFF

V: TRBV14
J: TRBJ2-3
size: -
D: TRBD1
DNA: TGTGCCAGCAGCCCGAGACAGGGCACGCAGTATTTT
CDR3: CASSPRQGTQYF

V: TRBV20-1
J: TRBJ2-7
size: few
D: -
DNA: TGCAGTGCTAGTGGGGTCGCAACAGGGAGCAGCTACGAGCAGTACTTC
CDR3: CSASGVATGSSYEQYF

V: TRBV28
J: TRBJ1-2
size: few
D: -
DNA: TGTGCCAGCAGTCAGACACGGACAGCCTATGGCTACACCTTC
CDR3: CASSQTRTAYGYTF

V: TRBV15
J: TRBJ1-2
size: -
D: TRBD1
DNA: TGTGCCACCAGCAGAGGCTGGACAGGGGAGAGTGGCTACACCTTC
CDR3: CATSRGWTGESGYTF

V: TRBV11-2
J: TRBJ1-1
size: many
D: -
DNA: TGTGCCAGCAGCTTAGGGACTAACACTGAAGCTTTCTTT
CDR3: CASSLGTNTEAFF

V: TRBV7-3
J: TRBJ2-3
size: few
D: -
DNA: TGTGCCAGCAGCTTAAGCAGGGTGTCCACAGATACGCAGTATTTT
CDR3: CASSLSRVSTDTQYF

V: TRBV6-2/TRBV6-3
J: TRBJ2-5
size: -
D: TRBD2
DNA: TGTGCCAGCAGTTACTCCGGGACTAGCGGGAGGAGAGAGACCCAGTACTTC
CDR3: CASSYSGTSGRRETQYF

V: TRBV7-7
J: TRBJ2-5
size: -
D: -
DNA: TGTGCTAGCAGCTTAAATTGGGCGTACCAAGAGACCCAGTACTTC
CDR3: CASSLNWAYQETQYF